The next 23 T cell receptor beta chains were all read from a single sample in a study of T-cell memory formation after mild COVID-19. A single record per CDR3 protein comes from TCRdb applying MiXCR to the 5' RACE reads. The top ten hold approximately 13% of the sample, which has roughly 450,000 distinct CDR3 sequences, around a sixth seen once. The source material was PBMCs or a T cell subset sorted from them (not recorded which). These receptors were obtained from an adult woman who had mild COVID-19 (a few samples of this study predate the infection). Cell type and time point are not known.

This clonotype was observed a few times. The CDR3 loop is CASSPTGDDGYTF. CDR3 nucleotide sequence: TGTGCCAGCAGCCCTACAGGGGATGATGGCTACACCTTC. The chain uses TRBV5-4 and TRBJ1-2, with 7 bases matching TRBD1. Per germline, CDR1 SGHNT and CDR2 YYREEE (reference sequence). This CDR3 has 13 residues. With 4 bases clipped from V and 6 bases from J, the junction kept 6 bases outside the gene matches.

V usage is TRBV5-4 and J usage is TRBJ2-5, with TRBD1 identical over 8 bases. V lost 1 base, J lost 4 bases, and 6 bases stayed unmatched. Per the germline V gene, CDR1 is SGHNT and CDR2 is YYREEE (reference sequence). The CDR3 is made up of 15 amino acids. In DNA, the CDR3 is TGTGCCAGCAGCTTGTCAGGGGGCGCTTTAGAGACCCAGTACTTC. This encodes CASSLSGGALETQYF. The variable domain in full, with the rest retrieved from reference TRBV5-4 and TRBJ2-5, is ETGVTQSPTHLIKTRGQQVTLRCSSQSGHNTVSWYQQALGQGPQFIFQYYREEENGRGNFPPRFSGLQFPNYSSELNVNALELDDSALYLCASSLSGGALETQYFGPGTRLLVL.

This clonotype was observed a few times. The chain combines TRBV27 with TRBJ2-7, with D possibly being TRBD2 (6 bases). CDR1 and CDR2 from the germline V gene are MNHEY and SMNVEV (reference sequence). The CDR3 extends over 14 amino acids. V was shortened by 5 bases and J by 3 bases, with 14 bases between the two germline ends. CDR3 bases: TGTGCCAGCAGTAACGCGGGACGGATCTACGAGCAGTACTTC. Protein: CASSNAGRIYEQYF.

This clonotype has more than one count but fewer than ten. The V gene is TRBV9, the J gene TRBJ2-7, with 13 bases that match TRBD2. This CDR3 spans 16 amino acids. From germline, CDR1 is SGDLS and CDR2 YYNGEE. V shed 4 bases, J shed 5 bases, and the junction held 9 bases outside the gene matches. CDR3 in amino acids: CASSSGLAGTNNEQYF. The CDR3 DNA reads as TGTGCCAGCAGCTCGGGACTAGCGGGGACTAATAACGAGCAGTACTTC.

The V gene is TRBV29-1, the J gene TRBJ1-1; D remains ambiguous. The CDR3 is made up of 11 amino acids. Trimming left V 4 bases short and J 9 bases short, with 12 bases between. Germline lookup yields CDR1 SQVTM and CDR2 ANQGSEA. DNA for the CDR3: TGCAGCGTTGGTAGCGGGGAGCAAGCTTTCTTT. Translating it yields CSVGSGEQAFF.

The chain couples TRBV21-1 to TRBJ2-5; TRBD1, the table's D call, lacks a check against the DNA. TRBV21-1 is flagged as a pseudogene. This CDR3 region has 16 residues. The CDR3 DNA sequence: TGTGCCAGCAGCGCGAGGGTGGCAGGGAAATACGAGACCCAGTACTTC. Translating it yields CASSARVAGKYETQYF.

V gene TRBV11-2 combines with J gene TRBJ2-1; 7 bases are a match to TRBD2. Unmatched junction bases numbered 2, after V lost 11 bases and J lost 4 bases. The CDR3 is made up of 11 amino acids. In germline, CDR1 is SGHAT, CDR2 FQNNGV. This CDR3 reads CAWEGYNEQFF. CDR3 sequence (DNA): TGTGCCTGGGAGGGGTACAATGAGCAGTTCTTC. The complete variable domain, with remaining parts taken from reference TRBV11-2 and TRBJ2-1, reads EAGVAQSPRYKIIEKRQSVAFWCNPISGHATLYWYQQILGQGPKLLIQFQNNGVVDDSQLPKDRFSAERLKGVDSTLKIQPAKLEDSAVYLCAWEGYNEQFFGPGTRLTVL.

The chain links TRBV11-3 to TRBJ2-1, with 7 nucleotides matching TRBD2. Looked up from germline, CDR1 is SGHNT and CDR2 is YENEEA. The CDR3 spans 15 residues. The J segment lost 5 bases and the V segment lost 3 bases, leaving 7 bases of the junction unmatched. CDR3 sequence (DNA): TGTGCCAGCAGCTTTGGGGACTATTTCAACAATGAGCAGTTCTTC. It specifies CASSFGDYFNNEQFF.

This clonotype was seen more than once but under ten times. This rearrangement joins TRBV5-6 to TRBJ2-3; D is uncertain. The CDR3 spans 12 residues. The germline V gene has CDR1 SGHDT and CDR2 YYEEEE. Trimming took 3 bases from V and 6 from J, leaving 8 bases between them. CDR3 residues: CASSWGGDTQYF. In nucleotides, the CDR3 is TGTGCCAGCAGCTGGGGTGGGGATACGCAGTATTTT.

The V gene is TRBV11-2, the J gene TRBJ2-5; no clear D gene. V was pared by 4 bases and J by 5 bases, with 8 bases between. The CDR3 is 12 amino acids. Germline V CDR1 and CDR2: SGHAT, FQNNGV. This CDR3 reads CASSWAGETQYF. The DNA for the CDR3 is TGTGCCAGCAGCTGGGCTGGCGAGACCCAGTACTTC.

CDR3 in DNA: TGTGCCAGCAAAAATCTAGAGGACTACACAGATACGCAGTATTTT. Protein sequence: CASKNLEDYTDTQYF. The chain uses TRBV6-1 and TRBJ2-3, with D tentatively TRBD2 (6 bases). CDR1 and CDR2 from the germline V gene are MNHNS and SASEGT. The CDR3 extends over 15 amino acids. V was pared by 7 bases and J by 2 bases, with 16 bases between.

This chain uses TRBV19 with TRBJ2-1; 12 positions agree with TRBD2. Germline loops: CDR1 LNHDA, CDR2 SQIVND (reference sequence). V gave up 11 bases and J gave up 7 bases; unmatched junction bases: 12. The CDR3 loop spans 15 amino acids. CDR3 amino acids: CASRRLAGAGNEQFF. DNA of the CDR3: TGTGCCTCCAGGAGACTAGCGGGAGCAGGAAATGAGCAGTTCTTC.

This clonotype has a count of ten or more. CDR3 loop: CATSTPKGTLQVYNEQFF. CDR3 nucleotides: TGTGCCACCAGCACCCCCAAGGGGACGTTGCAGGTCTACAATGAGCAGTTCTTC. V is TRBV15 and J is TRBJ2-1; D may match TRBD1 or TRBD2 (5 bases each). Germline V gene sequence: CDR1 LNHNV, CDR2 YYDKDF (reference sequence). V lost 4 bases, J lost 3 bases, and 22 bases lay in between. The CDR3 length is 18 residues.

The sample holds a few counts of this clonotype. The chain uses TRBV6-5 and TRBJ2-3, with D perhaps matching TRBD1 (6 bases). This CDR3 comprises 16 residues. The V gene's germline CDR1 is MNHEY and CDR2 SVGAGI. The V and J ends lost 4 bases and 4 bases respectively, with 18 bases between them. The CDR3 DNA reads TGTGCCAGCAGTTCGTTCCTCAGGGGTTGGGCAGATACGCAGTATTTT. This translates into CASSSFLRGWADTQYF.

The gene calls are TRBV5-5 and TRBJ1-1; 7 bases map to TRBD1. Germline lookup yields CDR1 SGHKS and CDR2 YYEKEE (reference sequence). The J segment lost 0 bases and the V segment lost 2 bases, leaving 7 bases of the junction unmatched. The CDR3 sequence is 16 residues long. For the CDR3, the DNA is TGTGCCAGCAGCTTTCGAGGGGGCGATGTGAACACTGAAGCTTTCTTT. Encoded protein: CASSFRGGDVNTEAFF.

V is TRBV4-1 and J is TRBJ1-2; D gene ambiguous. Trimming took 0 bases from V and 10 from J, leaving 27 bases between them. CDR1 is MGHRA, CDR2 YSYEKL, per germline. This CDR3 comprises 18 residues. In DNA, the CDR3 is TGCGCCAGCAGCCAAGAGTTGGGTGGAGTCACCTACCTTGGGGACTACACCTTC. Its translation: CASSQELGGVTYLGDYTF.

The gene calls are TRBV12-3 or TRBV12-4 and TRBJ1-1; D is ambiguous. Trimming left V 0 bases short and J 1 base short, with 9 bases between. CDR3 size: 15 residues. CDR3 nucleotides: TGTGCCAGCAGTTTAGCTGGGATTGGGAACACTGAAGCTTTCTTT. The encoded protein is CASSLAGIGNTEAFF.

The CDR3 coding sequence is TGTGCCAGCAGTTTCCCCCCCTTCGGGAGTTTTGCAGATACGCAGTATTTT. It is translated as CASSFPPFGSFADTQYF. The rearrangement joins TRBV12-3 or TRBV12-4 to TRBJ2-3; tentatively, D is TRBD2 (6 bases). The CDR3 length is 17 residues. V shed 3 bases and J shed 4 bases, with 20 bases lying between them.

This clonotype has ten or more counts. The chain couples TRBV7-3 to TRBJ2-3; TRBD2 matches 14 bases. V shed 5 bases, J shed 8 bases, and the junction held 15 bases outside the gene matches. From germline, CDR1 is SGHTA and CDR2 FQGTGA. The CDR3 covers 18 residues. The CDR3 DNA reads as TGTGCCAGCAGCCTCGCCCCCCAGACTAGCGGGGGGGAGGGTACGCAGTATTTT. This codes for CASSLAPQTSGGEGTQYF.

This clonotype has more than one count but fewer than ten. The chain carries TRBV9 and TRBJ1-2; 9 positions match TRBD1. CDR3 size: 16 residues. Germline V CDR1 and CDR2: SGDLS, YYNGEE. With 4 bases clipped from V and 4 bases from J, the junction kept 11 bases outside the gene matches. CDR3 DNA: TGTGCCAGCAGCACCCCCGGGACAGGGCTATCCTATGGCTACACCTTC. It yields the protein CASSTPGTGLSYGYTF.

This chain joins TRBV29-1 and TRBJ1-1; D may be TRBD1 (5 bases). Trimming took 6 bases from V and 0 from J, leaving 14 bases between them. The CDR3 extends over 14 amino acids. CDR1 and CDR2 (germline): SQVTM, ANQGSEA. The CDR3, as DNA: TGCAGCGTGGGGACGACGAAATTGAACACTGAAGCTTTCTTT. It specifies CSVGTTKLNTEAFF.

V usage is TRBV12-3 or TRBV12-4 and J usage is TRBJ2-1, with a tentative D call TRBD2 (7 bases). The V end lost 6 bases, the J end lost 8 bases, and 14 bases lay between the germline ends. The CDR3 is 13 residues long. The CDR3 nucleotides are TGTGCCAGCAGGGAGGGGGGGGTGGATGAGCAGTTCTTC. Protein sequence: CASREGGVDEQFF.

The chain is built from TRBV7-8 and TRBJ2-4, with a tentative D call TRBD1 (6 bases). The CDR3 contains 21 residues. CDR1 SGHVS and CDR2 FQNEAQ come from the germline V gene. V was cut by 1 base and J by 0 bases, with 25 bases left in between. The CDR3 nucleotides read TGTGCCAGCAGCTTAGACCGTATCCGGGACACTACCGGCCTAGCCAAAAACATTCAGTACTTC. Protein: CASSLDRIRDTTGLAKNIQYF.